This entry features one TCR beta chain sequence. It has no known antigen specificity. Per-base qualities were not stored, and no clone one base away is much larger. This CDR3 is also generated by other DNA sequences in the sample. This entry is derived from a study of vaccination effects on CD4 cells after COVID-19 (dated by TCRdb to between 2021 and 2024). Broadly, across the study: Participants received two doses of either the BNT162b2 or the mRNA-1273 mRNA SARS-CoV-2 vaccine. The study compared SARS-CoV-2 spike-specific CD4+ TCR repertoires before and after mRNA vaccination in COVID-19 convalescent patients and infection-naive vaccine recipients. Altogether, around eleven COVID-19 convalescent patients and a few SARS-CoV-2-naive healthy vaccine recipients made up the full study. The Oncomine TCR Beta short-read assay on an Illumina iSeq 100 was used to sequence cultures from other donors in the study. What the research found in general, with its limitations: Clones induced by infection and clones induced by vaccination both contracted markedly at late timepoints after vaccination, which fits with T cell responses waning over time. In healthy vaccine recipients, vaccine-induced clones were almost all SARS-CoV-2 mono-reactive, with only 1 of 255 cross-reactive with common cold coronaviruses. The study was limited by a small number of convalescent patients and lacked early post-infection timepoints.

In the ViraFEST assay, PBMC were stimulated with viral peptide pools, and TCR sequencing was then used to find antigen-specific CD4+ T cell clonotypes based on their expansion. After roughly 11 days of culture, CD4+ T cells were isolated with the EasySep CD4+ T cell isolation kit. Healthy vaccine recipients had no prior SARS-CoV-2 infection, confirmed by negative nucleocapsid antibodies before and after vaccination. Each well held roughly 2.2 million PBMC cultured in IMDM containing approximately 5.2% human AB serum, roughly 9.9 IU/ml IL-2 and gentamicin, along with around 11 ug/ml peptides. On days 3 and 7, half of the culture medium was replaced with fresh IL-2-containing medium. Unless otherwise noted, each peptide stimulation condition was cultured in triplicate wells. PBMC were separated from whole blood using Ficoll-Paque Plus gradient centrifugation and were then either cryopreserved at -140C or used fresh. The overlapping peptide pools covered the spike proteins of SARS-CoV-2 and of the common cold coronaviruses HCoV-NL63, HCoV-OC43 and HCoV-229E. The QIAamp micro DNA kit was used to extract genomic DNA from the cultured CD4+ T cells.

Library preparation used the immunoSEQ multiplex PCR assay. DNA from the cultured, isolated CD4+ T cells was subjected to TCR beta CDR3 sequencing. The published analysis was carried out like this. The analysis removed non-productive TCR sequences, trimmed reads to the CDR3 region, and retained only CDR3s that were 7 or more amino acids long. The MANAFEST web app was used to identify antigen-specific clonotypes by comparing expansion in peptide wells with expansion in reference cultures. For clones to be considered positive, expansion at FDR<0.05 versus reference and all other wells, an odds ratio above 5, and a frequency above 0.1% in two replicate wells were required. Cross-reactive clonotypes were defined as significantly expanded in SARS-CoV-2 spike wells and in at least one common cold coronavirus spike condition. Levenshtein distance calculated with the stringdist R package was used to assess CDR3 similarity, and unrooted trees were constructed with ape in R 3.6.1. TCRdb took over this immuneACCESS table, retaining in-frame rearrangements with V and J assigned. Such tables are incomplete; in checked studies, under half of the missing clones stem from an unresolved V gene, and the remainder is unexplained. The V and J calls and clone size are taken from that table; D and trimming were inferred from the DNA. This sample has 20,000 to 25,000 clones in its table, and approximately 70% of those were observed once. The top ten constitute approximately 10% of the sample.

Sequenced material: CD4+ T cells from PBMCs cultured with HCoV-NL63 spike peptides, taken before COVID-19 vaccination. What the cell subset or site label conveys for this sample: HCoV-NL63 spike overlapping peptide pool stimulation. The receptor was derived from a human donor who received a COVID-19 vaccine.

The base sequence is TGTGCCAGCTCACGGGGGAACACTGAAGCTTTCTTT. Its translation reads: CASSRGNTEAFF. The receptor chain draws on TRBV18 and TRBJ1-1; no D gene can be assigned with confidence. CDR1 and CDR2 (KGHSH, LQKENI) derive from the germline V gene. V loses 4 bases, J loses 1 base, and the germline ends lie 4 bases apart. The CDR3 has 12 amino acids, counting the end cysteine and phenylalanine. Only CDR3 DNA remains: 36 bases, in frame from the first base.